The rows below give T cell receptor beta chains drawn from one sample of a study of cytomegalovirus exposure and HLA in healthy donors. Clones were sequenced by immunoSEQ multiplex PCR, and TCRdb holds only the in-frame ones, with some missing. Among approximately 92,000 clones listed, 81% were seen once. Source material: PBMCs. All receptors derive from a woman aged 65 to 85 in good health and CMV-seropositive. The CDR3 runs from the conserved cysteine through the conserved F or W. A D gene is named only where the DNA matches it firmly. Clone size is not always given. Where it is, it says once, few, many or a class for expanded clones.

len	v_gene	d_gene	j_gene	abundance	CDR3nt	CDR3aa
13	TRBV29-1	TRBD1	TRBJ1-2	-	TGCAGCGTTGGGAACAGGGGGTGGTATGGCTACACCTTC	CSVGNRGWYGYTF
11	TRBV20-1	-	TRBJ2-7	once	TGCAGTGCTCACAGGGTTGGCGAGCAGTACTTC	CSAHRVGEQYF
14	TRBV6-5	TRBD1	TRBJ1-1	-	TGTGCCAGCAGCCCACAGGGGCCGAACACTGAAGCTTTCTTT	CASSPQGPNTEAFF
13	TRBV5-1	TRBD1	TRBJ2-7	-	TGCGCCAGCAGCTGGGGACAGCGGTACGAGCAGTACTTC	CASSWGQRYEQYF
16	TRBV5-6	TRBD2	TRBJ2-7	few	TGTGCCAGCAGCTTTAGACTAGCGGGAGGGCTGGGCGAGCAGTACTTC	CASSFRLAGGLGEQYF
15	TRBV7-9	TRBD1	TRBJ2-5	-	TGTGCCAGCCAGACCCTTAGGACAGGACAAGAGACCCAGTACTTC	CASQTLRTGQETQYF
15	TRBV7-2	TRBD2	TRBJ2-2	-	TGTGCCAGCAGCTTGAGGACTAGCGGGAGCGGGGAGCTGTTTTTT	CASSLRTSGSGELFF
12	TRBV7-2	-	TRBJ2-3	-	TGTGCCAGCAGCCCCCAGGGGGATACGCAGTATTTT	CASSPQGDTQYF
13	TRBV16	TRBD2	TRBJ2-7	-	TGTGCCAGCAGCCAAGCTAGCGGGAACGAGCAGTACTTC	CASSQASGNEQYF
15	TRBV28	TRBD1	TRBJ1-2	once	TGTGCCAGCAGTCAGGACAGGGGGCTTAACTATGGCTACACCTTC	CASSQDRGLNYGYTF
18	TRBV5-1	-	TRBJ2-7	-	TGCGCCAGCAGCTTGGATTTACAGGCTATACGGAGTCCCTACGAGCAGTACTTC	CASSLDLQAIRSPYEQYF
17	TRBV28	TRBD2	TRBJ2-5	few	TGTGCCAGCAGTAGGCTAGCGGGAGGGGGGAATCAAGAGACCCAGTACTTC	CASSRLAGGGNQETQYF
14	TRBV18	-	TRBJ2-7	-	TGTGCCAGCTCACCACTGACAGACTCCTACGAGCAGTACTTC	CASSPLTDSYEQYF
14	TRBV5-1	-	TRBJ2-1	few	TGCGCCAGCAGGACTGGTAACTCCTACAATGAGCAGTTCTTC	CASRTGNSYNEQFF
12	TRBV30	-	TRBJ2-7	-	TGTGCCTGGAGTGGGGGGGAGGACGAGCAGTACTTC	CAWSGGEDEQYF
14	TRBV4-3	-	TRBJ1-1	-	TGCGCCAGCAGCCTAAAGGGGGAGAACACTGAAGCTTTCTTT	CASSLKGENTEAFF
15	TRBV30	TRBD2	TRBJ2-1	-	TGTGCCTGGAGTGTACAGGGACTAGCGGGAGGGGGGCAGTTCTTC	CAWSVQGLAGGGQFF
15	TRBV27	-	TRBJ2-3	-	TGTGCCAGCAGTTCCCGGCTAGCGTTTGCAGATACGCAGTATTTT	CASSSRLAFADTQYF
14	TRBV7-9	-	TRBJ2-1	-	TGTGCCAGCAGCTTATGGGCGGAGGGCAATGAGCAGTTCTTC	CASSLWAEGNEQFF
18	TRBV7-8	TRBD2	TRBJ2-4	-	TGTGCCAGCAGCTGGGGACTAGCAAAAAGGAGGGGGGAGAACATTCAGTACTTC	CASSWGLAKRRGENIQYF
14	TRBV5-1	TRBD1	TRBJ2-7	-	TGCGCCAGCAGCCCCGGGACAGGGGGCTACGAGCAGTACTTC	CASSPGTGGYEQYF
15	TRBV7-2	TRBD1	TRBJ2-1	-	TGTGCCAGCAGCTACGACAGGGGGGGCTACAATGAGCAGTTCTTC	CASSYDRGGYNEQFF
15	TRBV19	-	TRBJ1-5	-	TGTGCCAGTACCCTCCGGTGGGGGCCCGATCAGCCCCAGCATTTT	CASTLRWGPDQPQHF
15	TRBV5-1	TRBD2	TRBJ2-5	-	TGCGCCAGCAGCCTCGAAGGCGGAGCGGGGAAGACCCAGTACTTC	CASSLEGGAGKTQYF
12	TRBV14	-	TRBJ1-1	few	TGTGCCAGCAGCCAAATAGTGCGTGAAGCTTTCTTT	CASSQIVREAFF
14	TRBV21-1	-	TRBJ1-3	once	TGTGCCAGCAGCAAAGGAGGAGGCGAAAACACCATATATTTT	CASSKGGGENTIYF
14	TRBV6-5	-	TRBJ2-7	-	TGTGCCAGCAGTTACTCCGAACAGGGAATCGAGCAGTACTTC	CASSYSEQGIEQYF
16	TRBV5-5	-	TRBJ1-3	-	TGTGCCAGCAGCTTGGACGGGGGTGCCTCTGGAAACACCATATATTTT	CASSLDGGASGNTIYF
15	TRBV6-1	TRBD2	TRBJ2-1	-	TGTGCCAGCAGTGAAGGGCCGGGGAGGGTAAATGAGCAGTTCTTC	CASSEGPGRVNEQFF
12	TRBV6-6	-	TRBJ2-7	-	TGTGCCAGCAGCCCGGACAGATACGAGCAGTACTTC	CASSPDRYEQYF
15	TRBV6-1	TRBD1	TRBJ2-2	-	TGTGCCAGCAAGGGGACAGGTTTTGGCACCGGGGAGCTGTTTTTT	CASKGTGFGTGELFF
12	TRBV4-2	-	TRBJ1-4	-	TGTGCCAGCAGACAGGATGGTGAAAAACTGTTTTTT	CASRQDGEKLFF
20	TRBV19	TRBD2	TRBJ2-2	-	TGTGCCAGTAGTATAGTTCCCCTGACTGGGCGGGAGCGACGAACCGGGGAGCTGTTTTTT	CASSIVPLTGRERRTGELFF
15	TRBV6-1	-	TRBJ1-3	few	TGTGCCAGCAGTGAGCTACAGTTCAAGGGGAACACCATATATTTT	CASSELQFKGNTIYF
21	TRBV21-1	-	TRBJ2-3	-	TGTGCCAGCAGCAGATTAGGTGGCGGGAGGTCCCCTCACCCTAGCACAGATACGCAGTATTTT	CASSRLGGGRSPHPSTDTQYF
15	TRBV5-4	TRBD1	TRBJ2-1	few	TGTGCCAGCAGCTTGGATGACAGGGATGCAAATGAGCAGTTCTTC	CASSLDDRDANEQFF